This T cell receptor (beta chain) was documented in a study of cytomegalovirus exposure and HLA in healthy donors. The PCR used 60 Vbeta and 13 Jbeta primers. The data were produced by immunoSEQ multiplex PCR, yet TCRdb's version contains in-frame clones alone and is incomplete. The table gives under 200,000 clones; the top ten clones make up 6.5% of it. As to this clone: Its target is not known.

Points from the study as a whole: Later on, a genetic analysis was performed. It linked a missense variant in DCLRE1C with V- and J-gene trimming of TCR beta. Indistinguishable V segments, including TRBV6-2 and TRBV6-3, were excluded.

The V gene lost 7 bases and the J gene lost 0 bases, with 19 bases spanning the gap. CDR3 length: 17 amino acids. CDR1 is SEHNR, CDR2 FQNEAQ, per germline (reference sequence). Sequenced: PBMCs. The rearrangement joins TRBV7-9 to TRBJ1-3; TRBD1 might be the D (5 bases). This clonotype was obtained from a man aged 25 to 40 in good health and CMV-seronegative. The CDR3 DNA is TGTGCCAGCAACCCTAGACGGACACTCAGCTCTGGAAACACCATATATTTT. It specifies CASNPRRTLSSGNTIYF.